This record covers a single TCR beta chain. Other DNA variants within this sample encode the same CDR3. These data originate in a study of shared clonotypes between healthy human individuals. V dropped 0 bases and J dropped 5; count of bases not matched to a gene: 11. Germline CDR1 LGHNA, CDR2 YNFKEQ. The length of the CDR3 is 19 residues. Only in-frame clones appear in the TCRdb table, and some are missing; sequencing was by immunoSEQ multiplex PCR. The profile covers 1,100,000 or so clones, with roughly 74% appearing a single time and 0.52% taken by the ten largest. Material for sequencing was memory CD4+ T cells from PBMCs. Regarding subset: CD45RA-negative fraction. This sequence joins TRBV4-2 and TRBJ2-5; 14 bases agree with TRBD2. This sequence originates from a man aged 18 to 30 in good health. Some clones in this sample may be carry-over from other donors' samples. In nucleotides, the CDR3 is TGTGCCAGCAGCCAAGAAGGTCCGGGACTAGCGGGAGTTCGGGAGACCCAGTACTTC. Translation: CASSQEGPGLAGVRETQYF.